This entry describes one T cell receptor (beta chain). This clone was seen a few times. Which antigen it targets is not known. No per-base quality is available; no much larger clone lies one base away. The CDR3 starts with the cysteine, ends with the phenylalanine, and has 16 residues. Only the CDR3 DNA is retained, 48 bases long and in frame from the first base. Clipping removes 4 bases from V and 4 bases from J, with 10 as the unmatched junction base count. CDR1 GTSNPN and CDR2 SVGIG were looked up in the germline V gene (reference sequence). TCRbeta CDR3 regions were amplified from genomic DNA using the immunoSEQ Assay, a bias-controlled multiplex PCR. In the authors' own workflow: The number of nucleated cells in each sample was estimated by amplification of reference gene primers within the assay. To quantify the absolute abundance of each unique TCRbeta CDR3 rearrangement, sequence reads were collapsed and filtered. For each sample, productive Simpson clonality was calculated by taking the square root of Simpson's diversity index across productive rearrangements. TCRdb's version of the immuneACCESS table is confined to in-frame rearrangements and falls short of the full clone set. An unresolved V gene accounts for under half of the shortfall where checked; the remainder is of unknown origin. Clone size and the V and J calls come from that table; the DNA yielded D and trimming. The sample table records under 350,000 clones; around nine tenths of these occur just once. Of the sample, over 2% is held by the ten largest clones.

These data are taken from a study of blood T cell repertoires in COVID-19 (dated by TCRdb to 2020 to 2021). Background on the whole study: Collaborator samples came from the United States, Italy and Spain and covered acute and convalescent phases of COVID-19. Subjects who had been exposed to COVID-19, were actively infected with it, or had recovered from it provided the deeply sampled blood TCRbeta repertoires that made up the dataset. The prospective study material was composed of cDNA or gDNA derived from T cells, B-cell-depleted T cells, or PBMCs. The samples were drawn from the first 160 participants of the ongoing ImmuneRACE study and from 950 to 1,500 subjects provided by 6 global collaborators. Where available, HLA class I and class II types were obtained from metadata supplied by the sample provider rather than from assay-based typing. The repertoires were made available in a free public database intended to serve as a resource for research on the immune response to SARS-CoV-2. The sample metadata nearly always contained a de-identified subject ID, COVID-19 status, age in years and sex.

What the work shows at the level of the full study, not this receptor alone: How much clinical and demographic metadata was included differed by source and by participant, and the metadata was provided uncurated.

Enrolling through a virtual design, the prospective study's participants ranged in age from roughly 18 to 90 years and lived across more than 20 United States geographic areas. In the prospective study, cohorts were assigned on the basis of participant-reported clinical history obtained from a screening survey and a study questionnaire. Recovered participants in ImmuneRACE Cohort 3 were defined as having two consecutive negative NP/OP PCR tests, clearance from a healthcare professional, or resolution of symptoms. Mobile phlebotomists in the prospective study collected whole blood, serum and a nasopharyngeal or oropharyngeal swab from every participant. Participants in the prospective study had the option to provide additional blood draws and questionnaires over a 2-month period. Before DNA extraction, prospective study blood samples were shipped either frozen or at room temperature.

The clonotype comes from a woman aged 18-30 years who had recovered from COVID-19. Sequencing used PBMCs or T cells enriched from blood (not recorded which). This chain is built from TRBV30 and TRBJ2-1; 10 central bases correspond to TRBD2. The CDR3 amino acid sequence is: CAWNREGSGGYNEQFF. The DNA sequence is TGTGCCTGGAACCGCGAGGGTAGCGGGGGGTACAATGAGCAGTTCTTC.